These 25 T cell receptor beta chains originate from one sample sequenced in a study of cytomegalovirus exposure and HLA in healthy donors. PCR involved 60 Vbeta and 13 Jbeta primers. Some clones are missing from TCRdb's copy, which holds only in-frame ones; the method was immunoSEQ multiplex PCR. In the table there are around 190,000 clones, around 77% of which are singletons. Sequencing was carried out using PBMCs. The receptors derive from a woman in her 30s in good health and CMV-seronegative.

The chain uses TRBV7-9 and TRBJ1-5, with no clear D. The CDR3 totals 16 residues. The V end was cut by 5 bases, the J end by 2 bases, with 16 bases between. Germline CDR1 and CDR2: SEHNR and FQNEAQ (reference sequence). CDR3 sequence: CASSKLGDLGNQPQHF. The CDR3 DNA reads as TGTGCCAGCAGCAAACTCGGAGATCTCGGCAATCAGCCCCAGCATTTT.

The V and J genes are TRBV6-1 and TRBJ2-3, with 11 bases lining up with TRBD2. Trimming cost V 3 bases and J 2 bases; bases outside gene matches: 10. The CDR3 loop spans 18 amino acids. Germline loops: CDR1 MNHNS, CDR2 SASEGT. CDR3 nucleotides: TGTGCCAGCAGTGATACTAGCGGGGGCCGAACGCCCACAGATACGCAGTATTTT. As protein: CASSDTSGGRTPTDTQYF.

Only a few counts were recorded for this clone. The chain carries TRBV6-6 and TRBJ2-2, with D uncertain. V dropped 0 bases and J dropped 7 bases, with 9 bases sitting between them. The CDR3 has 14 amino acids. Germline V CDR1 and CDR2: MNHNY, SVGAGI (reference sequence). The CDR3 bases are TGTGCCAGCAGTTACTCTGGCAGTATCGGGGAGCTGTTTTTT. It encodes CASSYSGSIGELFF.

The chain links TRBV15 to TRBJ1-4; D not resolved. The ends were cut back, 5 bases at V and 5 bases at J, with 21 bases in the middle. Germline assignment: CDR1 LNHNV and CDR2 YYDKDF (reference sequence). The CDR3 length is 17 residues. CDR3 nucleotide sequence: TGTGCCACCAGCGCCGAGGACGCCTCCGGCGGGAATGAAAAACTGTTTTTT. Its protein is CATSAEDASGGNEKLFF.

The chain has TRBV4-2 and TRBJ2-3, with TRBD2 as a possible D gene (6 bases). Trimming pared 4 bases from V and 5 bases from J, leaving 22 bases between. The CDR3 extends over 17 amino acids. Germline lookup yields CDR1 LGHNA and CDR2 YNFKEQ. In nucleotides, the CDR3 is TGTGCCAGCAGCCCCCACCCGGGACTCCCTTGGGGAGATACGCAGTATTTT. Translation: CASSPHPGLPWGDTQYF.

V is TRBV6-5 and J is TRBJ2-1; 7 bases match TRBD2. CDR1 is MNHEY and CDR2 is SVGAGI in the germline V gene. This CDR3 has 16 amino acids. V was pared by 0 bases and J by 1 base, with 3 bases of the junction left unmatched. The CDR3 sequence: CASSYSWRGSYNEQFF. The DNA for the CDR3 is TGTGCCAGCAGTTACTCATGGCGGGGGTCCTACAATGAGCAGTTCTTC.

The chain carries TRBV5-4 and TRBJ2-1; possibly TRBD1 for D (6 bases). Trimming removed 3 bases from V and 10 bases from J, with 11 bases in between. CDR1 SGHNT and CDR2 YYREEE come from the germline V gene (reference sequence). This CDR3 is 12 amino acids long. The CDR3 reads CASSSTGKEQFF. CDR3 nucleotides: TGTGCCAGCAGCTCCACAGGGAAGGAGCAGTTCTTC.

The rearrangement joins TRBV29-1 to TRBJ2-7; TRBD1 matches 8 bases. CDR3 length: 14 amino acids. CDR1 is SQVTM, CDR2 ANQGSEA, per germline. After removal of 4 bases from V and 2 bases from J, the junction contained 7 bases not matched to a gene. This CDR3 is CSVVPRGRAYEQYF. The CDR3, as DNA: TGCAGCGTTGTTCCCAGGGGGCGCGCCTACGAGCAGTACTTC.

This chain joins TRBV15 and TRBJ1-3; D possibly corresponds to TRBD1 (6 bases). Germline values: CDR1 LNHNV, CDR2 YYDKDF (reference sequence). The CDR3 has 15 residues. V shed 3 bases and J shed 4 bases, with 13 bases lying between them. CDR3 nucleotides: TGTGCCACCAGCAGCGAGGGGGTGTCAGGAAACACCATATATTTT. Its translation is CATSSEGVSGNTIYF.

V and J are TRBV19 and TRBJ2-7; TRBD2 is a possible D gene (7 bases). Trimming took 6 bases from V and 2 from J, leaving 17 bases between them. CDR1 and CDR2 from the germline V gene are LNHDA and SQIVND (reference sequence). The length of the CDR3 is 15 residues. In nucleotides, the CDR3 is TGTGCCAGTAGCGACGAAAGGGGGGGGGCCTACGAGCAGTACTTC. Translating it yields CASSDERGGAYEQYF.

The CDR3 protein is CASSASGRTGELFF. The CDR3 coding sequence is TGTGCCAGCAGCGCTAGCGGGAGAACCGGGGAGCTGTTTTTT. The V gene is TRBV7-2, the J gene TRBJ2-2, with TRBD2 matching over 10 bases. The germline V gene encodes CDR1 SGHTA and CDR2 FQGNSA. The V gene end was trimmed by 5 bases and the J gene end by 5 bases; junction bases not matched to a gene: 2. CDR3 length: 14 amino acids.

The chain joins TRBV2 to TRBJ2-7, with 7 positions matching TRBD1. V dropped 8 bases and J dropped 3; count of bases not matched to a gene: 7. The CDR3 contains 13 residues. Germline CDR1 and CDR2: SNHLY and FYNNEI. This CDR3 reads CASAGTAIYEQYF. The CDR3 DNA is TGTGCCAGCGCTGGGACAGCAATCTACGAGCAGTACTTC.

This clone was picked up one time. The J gene is TRBJ2-7, the V gene TRBV2; weak D call: TRBD2 (6 bases). The CDR3 totals 13 residues. The V gene's germline CDR1 is SNHLY and CDR2 FYNNEI. V gave up 6 bases and J gave up 0 bases, with 9 bases separating them. Here the CDR3 reads CASRLAGSYEQYF. CDR3 sequence (DNA): TGTGCCAGCAGACTAGCCGGCTCCTACGAGCAGTACTTC.

In nucleotides, the CDR3 is TGTGCCACCAGCAGAGTTTATGGGCAGGGAGGAGGTGGCTACACCTTC. This gives the protein CATSRVYGQGGGGYTF. J is TRBJ1-2 and V is TRBV15; D is possibly TRBD1 (5 bases). Trimming removed 1 base from V and 7 bases from J, with 19 bases in between. Germline assignment: CDR1 LNHNV and CDR2 YYDKDF (reference sequence). The CDR3 runs 16 residues.

This rearrangement joins TRBV28 to TRBJ1-5, with D possibly being TRBD1 (6 bases). The CDR3 consists of 15 residues. The V gene's germline CDR1 is MDHEN and CDR2 SYDVKM. Trimming left V 2 bases short and J 6 bases short, with 14 bases between. CDR3 region: CASSLGGGVGQPQHF. In nucleotides, the CDR3 is TGTGCCAGCAGTTTAGGGGGGGGCGTTGGTCAGCCCCAGCATTTT.

This chain joins TRBV7-9 and TRBJ2-6; 8 bases fit TRBD1. The CDR3 has 18 amino acids. Germline V gene lookup returns CDR1 SEHNR and CDR2 FQNEAQ (reference sequence). With 5 bases clipped from V and 0 bases from J, the junction kept 9 bases outside the gene matches. For the CDR3, the DNA is TGTGCCAGCAGCCTTAGCCGGACAGGGCTCTCTGGGGCCAACGTCCTGACTTTC. This sequence encodes CASSLSRTGLSGANVLTF.

This clone was observed a few times. The germline gene is not matched at one end of the junction; a read error may be the cause. V is TRBV10-1 and J is TRBJ2-7, with D possibly being TRBD1 (5 bases). The CDR3 runs to 13 residues. Germline loops: CDR1 WNHNN, CDR2 SYGVQD (reference sequence). As DNA, the CDR3 is TGCGCCAGCAGTGCCGATAGAAGGGGAACGGTTAGGTTC. Protein: CASSADRRGTVRF.

V is TRBV6-5 and J is TRBJ2-7, with TRBD2 matching over 13 bases. This CDR3 region has 15 residues. Germline CDR1 MNHEY, CDR2 SVGAGI. CDR3 sequence: CASSGLAGSDYEQYF. The CDR3 DNA sequence: TGTGCAAGCTCGGGACTAGCGGGATCCGACTACGAGCAGTACTTC.

This chain links TRBV7-6 with TRBJ2-1; 11 nucleotides line up with TRBD2. With V trimmed by 3 bases and J by 4 bases, 8 bases remained unmatched. CDR1 is SGHVS, CDR2 FNYEAQ, per germline. The CDR3 runs to 17 residues. CDR3 sequence: CASSFLDSGGAYNEQFF. CDR3 DNA: TGTGCCAGCAGCTTTTTGGATAGCGGGGGGGCTTACAATGAGCAGTTCTTC.

This rearrangement joins TRBV9 to TRBJ2-5; 13 bases are shared with TRBD2. This CDR3 has 14 residues. Germline CDR1 reads SGDLS; CDR2 reads YYNGEE. V dropped 0 bases and J dropped 12; count of bases not matched to a gene: 5. The CDR3 spells CASSVGTSGGPEYF. For the CDR3, the DNA is TGTGCCAGCAGCGTAGGGACTAGCGGGGGCCCCGAGTACTTC.

The chain combines TRBV7-2 with TRBJ2-7; maybe TRBD2 (5 bases). V lost 6 bases and J 4 bases, leaving 13 bases between the germline ends. CDR3 length equals 13 residues. From germline, CDR1 is SGHTA and CDR2 FQGNSA. CDR3 bases: TGTGCCAGCAGTCCAGCCCGGGAATACGAGCAGTACTTC. Translating gives CASSPAREYEQYF.

The chain employs TRBV6-5 and TRBJ1-6; D might be TRBD1 (5 bases). The V and J ends lost 2 bases and 7 bases respectively, with 15 bases between them. From germline, CDR1 is MNHEY and CDR2 SVGAGI. This CDR3 has 16 residues. As DNA, the CDR3 is TGTGCCAGCAGTTACGGGGGGGAGAAGGTGAATTCACCCCTCCACTTT. It translates to CASSYGGEKVNSPLHF.

J is TRBJ1-5 and V is TRBV28, with 7 bases matching TRBD1. CDR1 MDHEN and CDR2 SYDVKM come from the germline V gene. The CDR3 totals 15 residues. Unmatched junction bases numbered 8, after V lost 5 bases and J lost 4 bases. The CDR3 reads CASSLRIQGNQPQHF. The DNA of the CDR3 is TGTGCCAGCAGTCTAAGGATACAGGGGAATCAGCCCCAGCATTTT.

The V and J genes are TRBV29-1 and TRBJ2-1; a weak D match, TRBD2 (5 bases). The germline CDR1 and CDR2 sequences are SQVTM and ANQGSEA. The CDR3 consists of 15 residues. Deletions cut 7 bases from V and 10 bases from J, with 26 bases between. In nucleotides, the CDR3 is TGCAGCGCCGAGCCCATGGACTCAATCCTAAGCGAGCAGTTCTTC. Translation: CSAEPMDSILSEQFF.

The chain couples TRBV21-1 to TRBJ2-1; no DNA check was done on the table's D call, TRBD2. TRBV21-1 is recorded as a pseudogene. The CDR3 covers 15 residues. The CDR3 sequence: CASSFTGGPRNEQFF. In nucleotides, the CDR3 is TGTGCCAGCAGCTTCACGGGAGGGCCAAGGAATGAGCAGTTCTTC.